Below are 24 T cell receptor beta chains sequenced from a single sample in a study of type 1 regulatory T cells. Study-wide results and limits: Type 1 regulatory T cells had a more restricted TCR repertoire than non-type 1 regulatory T cells.

From the reads, TCRdb called clonotypes with MiXCR, one entry per CDR3 protein. Of around 64,000 distinct CDR3 sequences listed, about a fifth were seen once; the top ten hold 8% to 9%. Which antigens these TCRs recognize remains unknown. The sequenced material came from cultured type 1 regulatory T (Tr1) cells, either the whole culture or a sorted fraction (not recorded which). All receptors derive from a human donor in good health.

This clonotype was found once. V usage is TRBV20-1 and J usage is TRBJ2-1; 9 bases align to TRBD2. V was clipped by 5 bases and J by 4 bases; unmatched bases: 6. The CDR3 runs 14 residues. From germline, CDR1 is DFQATT and CDR2 SNEGSKA (reference sequence). In DNA form, the CDR3 reads TGCAGTGCTTCCCTTAGCGGGAGATACAATGAGCAGTTCTTC. This codes for CSASLSGRYNEQFF.

The chain has TRBV12-3 or TRBV12-4 and TRBJ2-2, with a weak D call TRBD2 (5 bases). The V end lost 2 bases, the J end lost 7 bases, and 8 bases lay between the germline ends. The CDR3 covers 13 residues. In DNA, the CDR3 is TGTGCCAGCAGTTTAAAGAGCGGCGGGGAGCTGTTTTTT. It yields the protein CASSLKSGGELFF.

Ten or more counts support this clonotype. The chain couples TRBV5-1 to TRBJ2-1; D perhaps matches TRBD2 (6 bases). V dropped 4 bases and J dropped 7 bases, with 18 bases sitting between them. CDR1 and CDR2 (germline): SGHRS, YFSETQ. The CDR3 contains 15 residues. CDR3 DNA sequence: TGCGCCAGCAGCCTTATGGAAGGAGGGTTTAATGAGCAGTTCTTC. Encoded protein: CASSLMEGGFNEQFF.

The rearrangement uses TRBV6-2 or TRBV6-3 and TRBJ2-1, with 7 bases aligning to TRBD1. Germline V gene sequence: CDR1 MNHEY, CDR2 SVGEGT. The CDR3 is made up of 12 amino acids. V trimming: 6 bases; J trimming: 14 bases; junction bases outside the gene matches: 10. The DNA for the CDR3 is TGTGCCAGCAGCTCGGGACAGTGGGGAGAGTTCTTC. Its translation is CASSSGQWGEFF.

This clonotype was seen only a few times. The J gene is TRBJ1-2, the V gene TRBV29-1; no clear D. Germline-derived CDR1 and CDR2 are SQVTM and ANQGSEA. This CDR3 is built from 12 residues. Deletions cut 4 bases from V and 8 bases from J, with 14 bases between. For the CDR3, the DNA is TGCAGCGTTGTTGCAGGTTCCCGCGGCTACACCTTC. This gives the protein CSVVAGSRGYTF.

J is TRBJ1-4 and V is TRBV12-3 or TRBV12-4; no definite D call. Between the trimmed V and J ends, which lost 3 bases and 3 bases, there was a span of 8 bases. The CDR3 is 14 residues long. The CDR3 bases are TGTGCCAGCAGTTTGGGCAGCTCTAATGAAAAACTGTTTTTT. It yields the protein CASSLGSSNEKLFF.

V usage is TRBV9 and J usage is TRBJ2-1, with TRBD1 matching over 10 bases. The CDR3 is 15 amino acids. The V segment lost 7 bases and the J segment 2 bases; nucleotides outside the gene matches: 6. Germline values: CDR1 SGDLS, CDR2 YYNGEE. The CDR3 spells CASGLGQGAYNEQFF. The CDR3 region has the DNA TGTGCCAGCGGTTTAGGACAGGGGGCCTACAATGAGCAGTTCTTC.

This clonotype was picked up a small number of times. The chain couples TRBV29-1 to TRBJ2-1; TRBD1 might be the D (6 bases). The germline gives CDR1 SQVTM, CDR2 ANQGSEA. The CDR3 is made up of 11 amino acids. V lost 5 bases and J 11 bases, leaving 13 bases between the germline ends. The CDR3 loop is CSVSPGQQQFF. The CDR3, as DNA: TGCAGCGTTTCACCGGGACAACAGCAGTTCTTC.

As to this clonotype: A junction end diverges from the germline sequence, so it may reflect a read error. The V and J genes are TRBV5-1 and TRBJ2-2; 9 bases align to TRBD2. Germline V lookup: CDR1 SGHRS, CDR2 YFSETQ. The CDR3 has 17 amino acids. CDR3: CASSLVPLAGNSGELFF. The CDR3 DNA follows: TGCGCCAGCAGCTTGGTTCCTCTAGCGGGAAACAGCGGGGAGCTGTTTTTT.

This clonotype was recorded a few times. This chain links TRBV15 with TRBJ2-1, with TRBD2 identical over 10 bases. Germline CDR1 is LNHNV and CDR2 is YYDKDF (reference sequence). J was trimmed by 8 bases and V by 5 bases; bases with no gene match: 6. There are 14 residues in the CDR3. The DNA of the CDR3 is TGTGCCACCAGCGGGAGGCTAGCGGGGGATGAGCAGTTCTTC. This encodes CATSGRLAGDEQFF.

The table lists this clonotype with a count of one. The rearrangement joins TRBV29-1 to TRBJ2-3; D is unresolved. Deletions cut 4 bases from V and 0 bases from J, with 5 bases between. The V gene's germline CDR1 is SQVTM and CDR2 ANQGSEA. There are 12 residues in the CDR3. CDR3 in amino acids: CSVGTSTDTQYF. CDR3 DNA: TGCAGCGTTGGTACCAGCACAGATACGCAGTATTTT.

The chain carries TRBV5-1 and TRBJ2-1; 7 bases align to TRBD2. Germline assignment: CDR1 SGHRS and CDR2 YFSETQ. Trimming took 5 bases from V and 0 from J; bases not matched to a gene: 2. The CDR3 runs 14 residues. This CDR3 reads CASRERGSYNEQFF. The CDR3 DNA follows: TGCGCCAGCAGAGAGCGGGGCTCCTACAATGAGCAGTTCTTC.

This clonotype was counted only a few times. The rearrangement uses TRBV6-5 and TRBJ1-5, with a possible D match to TRBD1 (6 bases). This CDR3 contains 15 residues. Germline V gene data show CDR1 as MNHEY and CDR2 as SVGAGI. The V end lost 0 bases, the J end lost 5 bases, and 11 bases lay between the germline ends. As DNA, the CDR3 is TGTGCCAGCAGTTACTCCCGGGCAGGGGATCAGCCCCAGCATTTT. Its translation: CASSYSRAGDQPQHF.

This clonotype was counted at least ten times. This chain joins TRBV18 and TRBJ2-2; 8 nucleotides agree with TRBD2. Germline trimming cut 3 bases from V and 9 bases from J; bases unmatched to any gene: 6. In germline, CDR1 is KGHSH, CDR2 LQKENI. The CDR3 consists of 14 residues. CDR3 loop: CASSPAAGARELFF. The CDR3 coding sequence is TGTGCCAGCTCACCTGCAGCGGGAGCCCGGGAGCTGTTTTTT.

The J gene is TRBJ2-5, the V gene TRBV20-1; the D gene is possibly TRBD1 (5 bases). With 4 bases removed from V and 6 bases from J, the gap between germline ends came to 21 bases. The CDR3 consists of 15 residues. Germline V gene sequence: CDR1 DFQATT, CDR2 SNEGSKA (reference sequence). CDR3 coding DNA: TGCAGTGCTACCCTCCCTTCGACAGCAATGAAGACCCAGTACTTC. This translates into CSATLPSTAMKTQYF.

The chain uses TRBV6-4 and TRBJ2-2; weak D call: TRBD2 (6 bases). V dropped 5 bases and J dropped 6 bases, with 13 bases sitting between them. CDR1 is MRHNA, CDR2 SNTAGT, per germline. This CDR3 has 14 residues. CDR3 in amino acids: CASSPTLAPGELFF. DNA of the CDR3: TGTGCCAGCAGTCCCACACTAGCCCCCGGGGAGCTGTTTTTT.

This clonotype was observed a handful of times. Compared with germline, one end of the junction differs, possibly owing to a read error. This rearrangement joins TRBV7-7 to TRBJ2-5; D is possibly TRBD2 (7 bases). The CDR3 sequence is 13 residues long. Germline CDR1 SSHAT, CDR2 FNYEAQ (reference sequence). CDR3 amino acids: CASSPRGGGTQYF. CDR3 nucleotide sequence: TGTGCTAGCAGCCCGAGAGGGGGGGGGACCCAGTACTTC. Full variable domain (rest looked up from reference TRBV7-7 and TRBJ2-5): GAGVSQSPRYKVTKRGQDVTLRCDPISSHATLYWYQQALGQGPEFLTYFNYEAQPDKSGLPSDRFSAERPEGSISTLTIQRTEQRDSAMYRCASSPRGGGTQYFGPGTRLLVL.

The rearrangement joins TRBV12-3 or TRBV12-4 to TRBJ2-7, with D uncertain. The V gene lost 3 bases and the J gene lost 6 bases, with 15 bases spanning the gap. The CDR3 spans 14 residues. CDR3 nucleotides: TGTGCCAGCAGTTTGCTCTCCCGTCATGTCGAGCAGTACTTC. This sequence encodes CASSLLSRHVEQYF.

The rearrangement joins TRBV10-3 to TRBJ2-3, with 16 bases fitting TRBD2. V lost 8 bases, J lost 4 bases, and 12 bases stayed unmatched. Germline V gene lookup returns CDR1 ENHRY and CDR2 SYGVKD. This CDR3 has 18 residues. CDR3 loop: CAISGTGGLAGGADTQYF. The CDR3 region has the DNA TGTGCCATCTCCGGGACAGGGGGACTAGCGGGAGGGGCAGATACGCAGTATTTT.

The gene calls are TRBV12-3 or TRBV12-4 and TRBJ2-4, with 9 positions matching TRBD1. The CDR3 has 14 amino acids. V lost 3 bases and J lost 4; bases outside the gene matches: 1. CDR3 in amino acids: CASSFGTGKNIQYF. The CDR3 DNA reads TGTGCCAGCAGTTTTGGGACAGGGAAAAACATTCAGTACTTC.

The chain recombines TRBV27 with TRBJ2-2; the D is unclear. The V gene's germline CDR1 is MNHEY and CDR2 SMNVEV (reference sequence). The CDR3 sequence is 14 residues long. The V end was cut by 4 bases, the J end by 1 base, with 7 bases between. For the CDR3, the DNA is TGTGCCAGCAGTTCCAACAAGAACACCGGGGAGCTGTTTTTT. Its translation: CASSSNKNTGELFF.

The CDR3 coding sequence is TGTGCCAGCAGTTTAGTTCTAGCGGGGCTCGGGGCCTACAATGAGCAGTTCTTC. It encodes CASSLVLAGLGAYNEQFF. The chain carries TRBV12-3 or TRBV12-4 and TRBJ2-1, with 9 bases identical to TRBD2. This CDR3 region has 18 residues. The ends lost 1 base at V and 2 bases at J; junction bases unmatched: 9.

V and J are TRBV20-1 and TRBJ2-7, with D perhaps TRBD1 (6 bases). V gave up 0 bases and J gave up 3 bases, with 15 bases separating them. The CDR3 contains 15 residues. CDR1 is DFQATT, CDR2 SNEGSKA, per germline (reference sequence). CDR3 residues: CSARDIATGSYEQYF. CDR3 DNA sequence: TGCAGTGCTAGAGATATAGCAACAGGGAGCTACGAGCAGTACTTC.

The chain recombines TRBV20-1 with TRBJ1-1; D call uncertain. This CDR3 spans 11 amino acids. Deletions cut 8 bases from V and 4 bases from J, with 11 bases between. Per the germline V gene, CDR1 is DFQATT and CDR2 is SNEGSKA (reference sequence). DNA for the CDR3: TGCAGTTCACTTTGGGCCACTGAAGCTTTCTTT. As protein: CSSLWATEAFF.